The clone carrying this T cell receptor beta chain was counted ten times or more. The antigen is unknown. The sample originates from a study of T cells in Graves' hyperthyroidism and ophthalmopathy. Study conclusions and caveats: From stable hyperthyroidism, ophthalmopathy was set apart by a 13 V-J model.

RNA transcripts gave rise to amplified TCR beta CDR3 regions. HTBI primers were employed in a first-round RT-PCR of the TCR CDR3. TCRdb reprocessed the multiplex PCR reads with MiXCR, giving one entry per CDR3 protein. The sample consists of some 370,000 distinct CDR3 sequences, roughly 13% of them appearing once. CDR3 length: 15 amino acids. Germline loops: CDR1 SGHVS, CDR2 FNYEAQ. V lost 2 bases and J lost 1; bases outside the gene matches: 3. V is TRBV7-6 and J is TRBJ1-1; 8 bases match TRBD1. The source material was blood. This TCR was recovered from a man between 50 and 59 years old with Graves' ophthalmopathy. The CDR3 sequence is CASSLQGAQNTEAFF. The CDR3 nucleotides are TGTGCCAGCAGCTTACAGGGGGCGCAGAACACTGAAGCTTTCTTT.